The 7 T cell receptor beta chains presented below share a single source sample, sequenced in a study of shared clonotypes between healthy human individuals. Assay used: immunoSEQ multiplex PCR; TCRdb lists only in-frame clones, some missing. The table records more than 2,000,000 clones, over 85% of them present only once. The source material was naive CD4+ T cells sorted from blood. This sample's subset: CD45RA+ positively selected. These receptors were obtained from a man between 18 and 35 years old in good health.

The chain links TRBV11-2 to TRBJ2-3, with 10 bases matching TRBD1. V gave up 4 bases and J gave up 4 bases; unmatched junction bases: 8. Germline CDR1 and CDR2: SGHAT and FQNNGV. This CDR3 region has 16 residues. The CDR3 nucleotides read TGTGCCAGCAGCTCCCCCCGGGACAGGGGTGCAGATACGCAGTATTTT. Translation: CASSSPRDRGADTQYF.

This clone was recorded only once. The rearrangement uses TRBV6-6 and TRBJ1-3; D perhaps matches TRBD1 (6 bases). The CDR3 runs 15 residues. Trimming removed 4 bases from V and 3 bases from J, with 13 bases in between. Germline V lookup: CDR1 MNHNY, CDR2 SVGAGI (reference sequence). The CDR3, as DNA: TGTGCCAGCAGTTCAACTGGGACATTTGGAAACACCATATATTTT. Its translation: CASSSTGTFGNTIYF.

The gene calls are TRBV6-1 and TRBJ2-7, with D perhaps TRBD1 or TRBD2 (5 bases each). The CDR3 loop spans 15 amino acids. The V end lost 4 bases, the J end lost 6 bases, and 19 bases lay between the germline ends. The germline V gene encodes CDR1 MNHNS and CDR2 SASEGT. DNA of the CDR3: TGTGCCAGCAGTGCCTATTCCGGGACGGGGAGCGAGCAGTACTTC. Translating gives CASSAYSGTGSEQYF.

CDR3 amino acids: CASSSGLAGFYEQYF. For the CDR3, the DNA is TGCGCCAGCAGCTCGGGACTAGCGGGGTTCTACGAGCAGTACTTC. The J gene is TRBJ2-7, the V gene TRBV5-1; 13 bases are a match to TRBD2. The CDR3 spans 15 residues. V lost 3 bases and J lost 3; bases outside the gene matches: 3. Germline lookup yields CDR1 SGHRS and CDR2 YFSETQ.

The V and J genes are TRBV5-1 and TRBJ1-1, with 7 bases matching TRBD1. The germline V gene encodes CDR1 SGHRS and CDR2 YFSETQ. V trimming: 4 bases; J trimming: 4 bases; junction bases outside the gene matches: 7. The CDR3 is 14 amino acids. As DNA, the CDR3 is TGCGCCAGCAGCAACCGGGACAGACCCACTGAAGCTTTCTTT. It is translated as CASSNRDRPTEAFF.

The J gene is TRBJ1-1, the V gene TRBV10-1; a possible D gene is TRBD1 (5 bases). Per the germline V gene, CDR1 is WNHNN and CDR2 is SYGVQD (reference sequence). Trimming removed 5 bases at V and 1 base at J, with 11 bases between. This CDR3 comprises 14 residues. The DNA for the CDR3 is TGCGCCAGCAGTTCAGACAGACAGAACACTGAAGCTTTCTTT. As protein: CASSSDRQNTEAFF.

This clone was recorded a few times. This chain links TRBV25-1 with TRBJ2-7; tentative D call: TRBD2 (6 bases). The germline V gene encodes CDR1 MGHDK and CDR2 SYGVNS. The CDR3 is 14 residues long. Trimming took off 8 bases at V and 0 bases at J, with 14 bases between the two ends. The CDR3 DNA sequence: TGTGCCAGCGGGCCGGGGAGGAGCTCCTACGAGCAGTACTTC. It is translated as CASGPGRSSYEQYF.